Listed here are 4 T cell receptor beta chains from one sample, sequenced in a study of OX40 agonist ivuxolimab in advanced cancers. TCRdb keeps only in-frame clones here, not all; method: immunoSEQ multiplex PCR. The sample yields 43,000 or so clones, roughly 90% seen once. Here the sequenced sample was CD4+ or CD8+ T cells sorted from blood, taken in a trial of the OX40 agonist ivuxolimab. The source of these receptors is an adult with an advanced solid tumor such as melanoma, head and neck, liver or kidney cancer.

The rearrangement joins TRBV7-2 to TRBJ1-3; D call uncertain. V lost 1 base, J lost 2 bases, and 3 bases lay in between. Germline CDR1 reads SGHTA; CDR2 reads FQGNSA. The CDR3 covers 13 residues. CDR3 bases: TGTGCCAGCAGCTTAGACCCTGGAAACACCATATATTTT. Translating it yields CASSLDPGNTIYF.

The rearrangement joins TRBV27 to TRBJ1-6, with TRBD1 as a possible D gene (5 bases). This CDR3 has 14 amino acids. The V end lost 5 bases, the J end lost 5 bases, and 10 bases lay between the germline ends. Germline-derived CDR1 and CDR2 are MNHEY and SMNVEV (reference sequence). CDR3 sequence: CASSKGAHNSPLHF. Written as DNA, the CDR3 is TGTGCCAGCAGTAAAGGGGCTCATAATTCACCCCTCCACTTT.

V gene TRBV29-1 combines with J gene TRBJ1-4, with 7 bases lining up with TRBD1. Trimming cost V 4 bases and J 8 bases; bases outside gene matches: 4. The CDR3 covers 12 residues. Germline loops: CDR1 SQVTM, CDR2 ANQGSEA. In DNA form, the CDR3 reads TGCAGCGTTGCAGGGGGTTCAGAAAAACTGTTTTTT. It codes for CSVAGGSEKLFF.

The CDR3 nucleotides are TGTGCCAGCAGTGGAACAGGGGGAAAAGGCTACACCTTC. Protein: CASSGTGGKGYTF. The rearrangement links TRBV6-1 to TRBJ1-2, with 8 nucleotides matching TRBD1. The germline V gene encodes CDR1 MNHNS and CDR2 SASEGT. CDR3 size: 13 residues. V was pared by 4 bases and J by 8 bases, with 6 bases of the junction left unmatched.